This entry lists 25 T cell receptor beta chains sequenced from one sample in a study of T-cell memory formation after mild COVID-19 listed by TCRdb under 2021. Libraries were built with 5' RACE. Sequencing instrument: Illumina NovaSeq 6000. The public sequencing data were trimmed at Q25 with fastp and processed into clonotypes with MiXCR by TCRdb, which kept only in-frame beta chains. CDR3 protein sequences are deduplicated, and each keeps its most common genes and DNA. This sample holds roughly 190,000 distinct CDR3 sequences; about 10% were observed only once. Under 3.5% of the sample is in the top ten clones. Sequenced material: PBMCs or a T cell subset sorted from them (not recorded which). The receptors were sampled from a man aged 18 to 30 who had mild COVID-19 (a few samples of this study predate the infection). The sample titles of this study are shuffled in the database, so cell type and time point are left out; the donor was told from shared clones.

V gene TRBV7-2 combines with J gene TRBJ2-5; TRBD2 is a possible D gene (5 bases). The V end lost 5 bases, the J end lost 10 bases, and 14 bases lay between the germline ends. CDR1 is SGHTA, CDR2 FQGNSA, per germline. This CDR3 spans 12 amino acids. The CDR3 region has the DNA TGTGCCAGCAGCATCGCTTACGGAGGCCAGTACTTC. It is translated as CASSIAYGGQYF.

This chain joins TRBV5-5 and TRBJ2-1, with a tentative D call TRBD2 (5 bases). The ends were cut back, 0 bases at V and 9 bases at J, with 19 bases in the middle. The germline V gene has CDR1 SGHKS and CDR2 YYEKEE (reference sequence). This CDR3 is 16 amino acids long. The CDR3 nucleotides read TGTGCCAGCAGCTTGGTGGGCAGGCCCCCCGCGGGTGAGCAGTTCTTC. Translating gives CASSLVGRPPAGEQFF. The complete variable domain, with remaining parts taken from reference TRBV5-5 and TRBJ2-1, reads DAGVTQSPTHLIKTRGQQVTLRCSPISGHKSVSWYQQVLGQGPQFIFQYYEKEERGRGNFPDRFSARQFPNYSSELNVNALLLGDSALYLCASSLVGRPPAGEQFFGPGTRLTVL.

This clonotype was detected only a few times. The rearrangement uses TRBV5-6 and TRBJ2-7; D is undetermined. With 1 base removed from V and 4 bases from J, the gap between germline ends came to 9 bases. CDR3 length: 13 residues. The germline V gene has CDR1 SGHDT and CDR2 YYEEEE. This CDR3 reads CASSLRPGYEQYV. As DNA, the CDR3 is TGTGCCAGCAGCTTGCGACCTGGATACGAGCAGTACGTC.

This clonotype has more than one count but fewer than ten. The V gene is TRBV10-3, the J gene TRBJ2-7; 11 bases are a match to TRBD1. This CDR3 comprises 15 residues. Germline V gene sequence: CDR1 ENHRY, CDR2 SYGVKD. After removal of 6 bases from V and 1 base from J, the junction contained 5 bases not matched to a gene. CDR3 nucleotide sequence: TGTGCCATCAGGCCGGGACAGGGGGGTTCCTACGAGCAGTACTTC. Encoded protein: CAIRPGQGGSYEQYF.

This clonotype came up many times. The chain recombines TRBV7-6 with TRBJ2-3; D is unclear. Per germline, CDR1 SGHVS and CDR2 FNYEAQ. The V gene lost 5 bases and the J gene lost 2 bases, with 17 bases spanning the gap. The CDR3 consists of 16 residues. Here the CDR3 DNA reads TGTGCCAGCAGCAAGCAGGTCGGCCGCCTCACAGATACGCAGTATTTT. Translated: CASSKQVGRLTDTQYF.

This clonotype was seen only a few times. The rearrangement links TRBV10-3 to TRBJ2-6, with D unresolved. Germline V gene sequence: CDR1 ENHRY, CDR2 SYGVKD. The CDR3 extends over 18 amino acids. Trimming took off 0 bases at V and 0 bases at J, with 12 bases between the two ends. The CDR3 DNA sequence: TGTGCCATCAGTGAGTCGGTCAGGTCCCCCTCTGGGGCCAACGTCCTGACTTTC. The encoded protein is CAISESVRSPSGANVLTF.

This clonotype has more than one count but fewer than ten. V gene TRBV7-2 combines with J gene TRBJ1-2; 8 bases align to TRBD1. J gave up 2 bases and V 6 bases, and 8 bases lay outside the gene matches. The germline CDR1 and CDR2 sequences are SGHTA and FQGNSA. The CDR3 runs to 15 residues. The CDR3: CASRLRTGLNYGYTF. In DNA form, the CDR3 reads TGTGCCAGCAGATTACGGACAGGGCTAAACTATGGCTACACCTTC.

This clonotype was recorded many times. This rearrangement joins TRBV5-1 to TRBJ2-5; 8 bases fit TRBD2. The CDR3 loop spans 15 amino acids. Germline values: CDR1 SGHRS, CDR2 YFSETQ. V trimming: 0 bases; J trimming: 3 bases; junction bases outside the gene matches: 4. CDR3 DNA: TGCGCCAGCAGCTTGGGGACAGCGGGGGAAGAGACCCAGTACTTC. This encodes CASSLGTAGEETQYF.

The sample holds a few counts of this clonotype. The chain combines TRBV2 with TRBJ2-2; D not certain. Trimming stripped 0 bases from V and 5 bases from J, with 4 bases between. The CDR3 is made up of 13 amino acids. The germline V gene encodes CDR1 SNHLY and CDR2 FYNNEI. The DNA of the CDR3 is TGTGCCAGCAGTGAAGCGGCTACCGGGGAGCTGTTTTTT. Its protein product is CASSEAATGELFF. The full variable domain, in which reference TRBV2 and TRBJ2-2 provide the parts outside the CDR3, is EPEVTQTPSHQVTQMGQEVILRCVPISNHLYFYWYRQILGQKVEFLVSFYNNEISEKSEIFDDQFSVERPDGSNFTLKIRSTKLEDSAMYFCASSEAATGELFFGEGSRLTVL.

V usage is TRBV14 and J usage is TRBJ2-7; D gene uncertain. CDR1 is SGHDN, CDR2 FVKESK, per germline. Trimming removed 0 bases at V and 2 bases at J, with 8 bases between. The CDR3 covers 14 residues. The CDR3 is CASSQEPEPYEQYV. As DNA, the CDR3 is TGTGCCAGCAGCCAAGAGCCAGAGCCCTACGAGCAGTACGTC.

In its sample, this clonotype was seen many times. This chain uses TRBV6-6 with TRBJ2-7; D possibly matches TRBD1 or TRBD2 (7 bases each). Germline V gene data show CDR1 as MNHNY and CDR2 as SVGAGI (reference sequence). This CDR3 spans 15 amino acids. V was clipped by 4 bases and J by 5 bases, with 18 bases between them. CDR3 sequence reads: CASSSAGGGRNEQYF. The DNA of the CDR3 is TGTGCCAGCAGTTCCGCAGGGGGGGGCCGGAACGAGCAGTACTTC.

The chain employs TRBV12-3 or TRBV12-4 and TRBJ1-4; maybe TRBD1 (6 bases). CDR3 length: 15 amino acids. The germline V and J ends were trimmed by 4 bases and 3 bases, with 12 bases remaining between them. CDR3 bases: TGTGCCAGCAGTTCCGGTTCAGGGGCTAATGAAAAACTGTTTTTT. Residues: CASSSGSGANEKLFF.

The V call is TRBV5-1, the J call TRBJ2-5, with TRBD1 identical over 8 bases. The CDR3 runs 16 residues. Trimming cost V 2 bases and J 5 bases; bases outside gene matches: 11. Germline V gene sequence: CDR1 SGHRS, CDR2 YFSETQ. CDR3 bases: TGCGCCAGCAGCTTACGCGGTCAGGGGGCCGTTGAGACCCAGTACTTC. Amino acids: CASSLRGQGAVETQYF. The entire variable domain, with the rest obtained from reference TRBV5-1 and TRBJ2-5, is as follows: KAGVTQTPRYLIKTRGQQVTLSCSPISGHRSVSWYQQTPGQGLQFLFEYFSETQRNKGNFPGRFSGRQFSNSRSEMNVSTLELGDSALYLCASSLRGQGAVETQYFGPGTRLLVL.

The chain recombines TRBV24-1 with TRBJ1-5, with TRBD1 as a possible D gene (6 bases). The CDR3 consists of 15 residues. Trimming removed 5 bases at V and 2 bases at J, with 12 bases between. From germline, CDR1 is KGHDR and CDR2 SFDVKD. The CDR3 bases are TGTGCCACCAGTGCCGCAGGGGAGGGCAATCAGCCCCAGCATTTT. It specifies CATSAAGEGNQPQHF.

This clonotype appeared a few times. A junction boundary mismatches the germline segment, possibly from a read error. CDR3 nucleotides: TGTGCCAGCAGCTTAGCGCTCCCTAGCGGGGAAGGAGTCTTC. Protein product: CASSLALPSGEGVF. The chain recombines TRBV7-2 with TRBJ2-1, with 9 positions matching TRBD2. Germline assignment: CDR1 SGHTA and CDR2 FQGNSA. This CDR3 has 14 residues.

The rearrangement joins TRBV5-1 to TRBJ1-4; 7 bases map to TRBD1. J was trimmed by 2 bases and V by 3 bases; bases with no gene match: 1. CDR1 and CDR2 (germline): SGHRS, YFSETQ. The CDR3 contains 14 residues. The CDR3 sequence is CASSWDSTNEKLFF. CDR3 DNA: TGCGCCAGCAGCTGGGACAGTACTAATGAAAAACTGTTTTTT. Drawing the rest from reference TRBV5-1 and TRBJ1-4, the complete variable domain is KAGVTQTPRYLIKTRGQQVTLSCSPISGHRSVSWYQQTPGQGLQFLFEYFSETQRNKGNFPGRFSGRQFSNSRSEMNVSTLELGDSALYLCASSWDSTNEKLFFGSGTQLSVL.

The chain carries TRBV4-3 and TRBJ1-4; 8 bases fit TRBD1. The length of the CDR3 is 14 residues. CDR1 is LGHNA, CDR2 YSLEER, per germline. V lost 4 bases, J lost 8 bases, and 6 bases stayed unmatched. CDR3 region: CASSPGQGWEKLFF. CDR3 coding DNA: TGCGCCAGCAGCCCCGGACAGGGTTGGGAAAAACTGTTTTTT.

The V and J genes are TRBV10-3 and TRBJ2-5; D gene uncertain. With 6 bases removed from V and 1 base from J, the gap between germline ends came to 6 bases. The CDR3 runs 12 residues. From germline, CDR1 is ENHRY and CDR2 SYGVKD. The CDR3 loop is CAIRTPQETQYF. The CDR3 DNA reads as TGTGCCATCAGGACACCCCAAGAGACCCAGTACTTC.

This clonotype showed up just a few times. The V and J genes are TRBV4-3 and TRBJ1-1, with D perhaps TRBD1 (6 bases). There are 13 residues in the CDR3. CDR1 is LGHNA and CDR2 is YSLEER in the germline V gene. Trimming removed 4 bases from V and 5 bases from J, with 11 bases in between. The CDR3 here is CASSLVQGTEAFF. DNA of the CDR3: TGCGCCAGCAGCCTTGTCCAGGGGACTGAAGCTTTCTTT.

The V call is TRBV7-9, the J call TRBJ1-2; maybe TRBD1 (5 bases). Germline V lookup: CDR1 SEHNR, CDR2 FQNEAQ (reference sequence). The CDR3 sequence is 15 residues long. V lost 2 bases and J lost 8, with 18 bases in between. CDR3 nucleotides: TGTGCCAGCAGCTTAACGGTCGGGGCGCCGGGAGGCTACACCTTC. Amino acids: CASSLTVGAPGGYTF.

This clonotype was found many times. The rearrangement uses TRBV20-1 and TRBJ2-4; D is uncertain. CDR3 size: 15 residues. Germline assignment: CDR1 DFQATT and CDR2 SNEGSKA (reference sequence). Trimming removed 3 bases at V and 0 bases at J, with 12 bases between. Written as DNA, the CDR3 is TGCAGTGCTAGTCTGGTGGGGTTAGCCAAAAACATTCAGTACTTC. Amino acids: CSASLVGLAKNIQYF.

The chain recombines TRBV5-1 with TRBJ2-5, with D possibly being TRBD1 (5 bases). Deletions cut 2 bases from V and 2 bases from J, with 13 bases between. CDR1 and CDR2 from the germline V gene are SGHRS and YFSETQ. The CDR3 is made up of 15 amino acids. CDR3 sequence (DNA): TGCGCCAGCAGCTTAGGAGACAGTCTTCAAGAGACCCAGTACTTC. It specifies CASSLGDSLQETQYF.

A few counts support this clonotype. The V gene is TRBV6-5, the J gene TRBJ1-1; D unclear. Trimming left V 2 bases short and J 1 base short, with 8 bases between. Germline CDR1 reads MNHEY; CDR2 reads SVGAGI. The CDR3 spans 14 residues. As DNA, the CDR3 is TGTGCCAGCAGTTACGGCAGAGCGAACACTGAAGCTTTCTTT. It encodes CASSYGRANTEAFF.

This clonotype was recorded many times. The gene calls are TRBV7-6 and TRBJ1-6; the match to TRBD1 covers 10 bases. V was pared by 4 bases and J by 10 bases, with 7 bases of the junction left unmatched. This CDR3 comprises 15 residues. Germline V lookup: CDR1 SGHVS, CDR2 FNYEAQ. The CDR3, as DNA: TGTGCCAGCAGCTCGGGACAGGGGAAAATCTCACCCCTCCACTTT. This translates into CASSSGQGKISPLHF.

This chain connects TRBV28 to TRBJ1-2; the D gene is possibly TRBD1 (6 bases). The CDR3 contains 12 residues. CDR1 and CDR2 (germline): MDHEN, SYDVKM. Trimming removed 6 bases at V and 4 bases at J, with 9 bases between. The CDR3 loop reads CASSTDSYGYTF. The CDR3 DNA is TGTGCCAGCAGCACGGACAGCTATGGCTACACCTTC.